There are many counts of the clone carrying this T cell receptor beta chain. The sample originates from a study of Graves' ophthalmopathy and Graves' hyperthyroidism. RNA transcripts were the template, and TCR beta CDR3 regions were amplified from them. First-round RT-PCR relied on HTBI primers, and a second-round multiplex PCR came next. TCRdb recomputed calls from the multiplex PCR reads with MiXCR, one row per CDR3 protein. The table has 450,000 to 600,000 distinct CDR3 sequences, about 35% seen once. In germline, CDR1 is SEHNR, CDR2 FQNEAQ (reference sequence). The CDR3 has 15 residues. Trimming took 3 bases from V and 2 from J, leaving 11 bases between them.

Sequenced sample: peripheral blood or thyroid tissue (not recorded which). The sequence derives from an adult man with Graves' hyperthyroidism. The rearrangement joins TRBV7-9 to TRBJ1-3; D remains ambiguous. The CDR3 DNA follows: TGTGCCAGCAGCTTGGCCGGCGAGCCTGGAAACACCATATATTTT. It yields the protein CASSLAGEPGNTIYF. The whole variable domain, remainder taken from reference TRBV7-9 and TRBJ1-3, is DTGVSQNPRHKITKRGQNVTFRCDPISEHNRLYWYRQTLGQGPEFLTYFQNEAQLEKSRLLSDRFSAERPKGSFSTLEIQRTEQGDSAMYLCASSLAGEPGNTIYFGEGSWLTVV.